Listed below are T cell receptor beta chains from one sample, sequenced in a study of T cells in Graves' hyperthyroidism and ophthalmopathy. TCRdb fed the multiplex PCR reads into MiXCR, producing one record per CDR3 protein. The repertoire consists of under 450,000 distinct CDR3 sequences, with about 18% occurring once and the leading ten covering approximately 35%. Sequencing was done on a sample of blood. The receptors were sampled from a woman in her thirties with Graves' hyperthyroidism that later progressed to Graves' ophthalmopathy. Each CDR3 is given with its conserved first and last residue. The D gene is left open where the match is weak. Only part of the rows carry a size: once, few, many, or a class if the clone is expanded.

v_gene: TRBV7-9; d_gene: TRBD2; abundance: few; j_gene: TRBJ2-3; CDR3nt: TGTGCCAGCAGCTTAGCCGGCGGGAGCGAAGATACGCAGTATTTT; CDR3aa: CASSLAGGSEDTQYF
v_gene: TRBV6-1; d_gene: .; abundance: many; j_gene: TRBJ1-2; CDR3nt: TGTGCCAGCAGTGAAGAATGGACTCACCCCCAATATGGCTACACCTTC; CDR3aa: CASSEEWTHPQYGYTF
v_gene: TRBV28; d_gene: .; abundance: many; j_gene: TRBJ2-1; CDR3nt: TGTGCCAGCAGTTACTCCCCCGGGGGCATGGGCTACAATGAGCAGTTCTTC; CDR3aa: CASSYSPGGMGYNEQFF
v_gene: TRBV5-1; d_gene: TRBD1; abundance: few; j_gene: TRBJ1-4; CDR3nt: TGCGCCAGCAGCCGGAGGACAGGGCCTAATGAAAAACTGTTTTTT; CDR3aa: CASSRRTGPNEKLFF
v_gene: TRBV5-1; d_gene: .; abundance: many; j_gene: TRBJ2-7; CDR3nt: TGCGCCAGCAGCTTGGCCGGGCATAGCGAGCAGTACTTC; CDR3aa: CASSLAGHSEQYF
v_gene: TRBV20-1; d_gene: .; abundance: many; j_gene: TRBJ1-2; CDR3nt: TGCAGTGCTACCGGTGCTTCGGGGAGCGGCTACACCTTC; CDR3aa: CSATGASGSGYTF
v_gene: TRBV19; d_gene: .; abundance: few; j_gene: TRBJ1-6; CDR3nt: TGTGCCAGTAGTGACCTCGGTACTGGACAGTTAAATTCACCCCTCCACTTT; CDR3aa: CASSDLGTGQLNSPLHF
v_gene: TRBV10-3; d_gene: .; abundance: many; j_gene: TRBJ2-1; CDR3nt: TGTGCCATCAGTGAGTCGGAGGGGGCGAATAACAATGAGCAGTTCTTC; CDR3aa: CAISESEGANNNEQFF
v_gene: TRBV7-2; d_gene: TRBD1; abundance: many; j_gene: TRBJ2-7; CDR3nt: TGTGCCAGCAGCCTAGCCTCCGGGACAGCCCTATACGAGCAGTACTTC; CDR3aa: CASSLASGTALYEQYF
v_gene: TRBV20-1; d_gene: TRBD1; abundance: many; j_gene: TRBJ1-5; CDR3nt: TGCAGTGCTAGAGTAAGGACAGGGGTCAATCAGCCCCAGCATTTT; CDR3aa: CSARVRTGVNQPQHF
v_gene: TRBV12-3/TRBV12-4; d_gene: TRBD1; abundance: few; j_gene: TRBJ2-3; CDR3nt: TGTGCCAGCACCCGAAGGACAGGGAGCACAGATACGCAGTATTTT; CDR3aa: CASTRRTGSTDTQYF
v_gene: TRBV15; d_gene: TRBD1; abundance: .; j_gene: TRBJ2-7; CDR3nt: TGTGCCACCAGCAGAGATCGGGGCGCAGGGGGCTCCGAGCAGTACTTC; CDR3aa: CATSRDRGAGGSEQYF
v_gene: TRBV28; d_gene: .; abundance: many; j_gene: TRBJ1-2; CDR3nt: TGTGCCAGCAGTAGCGCGGGGTCGGGGTTCTTTTCGGGGGAGGACGGCTACACCTTC; CDR3aa: CASSSAGSGFFSGEDGYTF
v_gene: TRBV10-3; d_gene: .; abundance: many; j_gene: TRBJ2-3; CDR3nt: TGTGCCATCAGTGGGTCGGGCACAGATACGCAGTATTTT; CDR3aa: CAISGSGTDTQYF
v_gene: TRBV6-1; d_gene: .; abundance: .; j_gene: TRBJ2-5; CDR3nt: TGTGCCAGCAGTGAATTGGGACAAGAGACCCAGTACTTC; CDR3aa: CASSELGQETQYF
v_gene: TRBV27; d_gene: .; abundance: .; j_gene: TRBJ2-7; CDR3nt: TGTGCCAGCAGCCAACTCGGGACACGCTACGAGCAGTACTTC; CDR3aa: CASSQLGTRYEQYF
v_gene: TRBV28; d_gene: TRBD1; abundance: many; j_gene: TRBJ1-1; CDR3nt: TGTGCCAGCAGTCCTATAACGGGACAGGGGGAAGGTGAAGCTTTCTTT; CDR3aa: CASSPITGQGEGEAFF
v_gene: TRBV30; d_gene: .; abundance: many; j_gene: TRBJ1-1; CDR3nt: TGTGCCTGGAGTTGGCTCCCGAACACTGAAGCTTTCTTT; CDR3aa: CAWSWLPNTEAFF
v_gene: TRBV20-1; d_gene: TRBD2; abundance: many; j_gene: TRBJ2-7; CDR3nt: TGCAGTGCTAGATACGGGCGGGAGTTGCTCGAGCAGTACTTC; CDR3aa: CSARYGRELLEQYF
v_gene: TRBV28; d_gene: TRBD2; abundance: many; j_gene: TRBJ2-7; CDR3nt: TGTGCCAGCACCGTTAGCGGGGGATTGTACGAGCAGTACTTC; CDR3aa: CASTVSGGLYEQYF
v_gene: TRBV4-1; d_gene: .; abundance: few; j_gene: TRBJ2-7; CDR3nt: TGCGCCAGCAGCCGAGAAGGCCCTAGCTCCTTCGAGCAGTACTTC; CDR3aa: CASSREGPSSFEQYF
v_gene: TRBV28; d_gene: .; abundance: few; j_gene: TRBJ1-4; CDR3nt: TGTGCCAGCAGTTTTTGTACAGAAACTGCAACTAATGAAAAACTGTTTTTT; CDR3aa: CASSFCTETATNEKLFF
v_gene: TRBV27; d_gene: TRBD2; abundance: .; j_gene: TRBJ2-7; CDR3nt: TGTGCCAGCAGTCCCCGGCTAGCGGGACACGAGCAGTACTTC; CDR3aa: CASSPRLAGHEQYF
v_gene: TRBV6-1; d_gene: .; abundance: many; j_gene: TRBJ1-1; CDR3nt: TGTGCCAGCAGTGTCCCCACGGGACTCGACCGGCCTGAAGCTTTCTTT; CDR3aa: CASSVPTGLDRPEAFF
v_gene: TRBV12-3/TRBV12-4; d_gene: .; abundance: many; j_gene: TRBJ2-7; CDR3nt: TGTGCCAGCAGCCTTATGTCCGAGCAGTACTTC; CDR3aa: CASSLMSEQYF
v_gene: TRBV10-3; d_gene: TRBD1; abundance: many; j_gene: TRBJ2-3; CDR3nt: TGTGCCATCCGTCAGGGGGTAGGGGTCACAGATACGCAGTATTTT; CDR3aa: CAIRQGVGVTDTQYF
v_gene: TRBV6-2/TRBV6-3; d_gene: .; abundance: .; j_gene: TRBJ1-4; CDR3nt: TGTGCCAGCAGTGCCCCCCCGGAGGGCGAAAAACTGTTTTTT; CDR3aa: CASSAPPEGEKLFF
v_gene: TRBV7-8; d_gene: .; abundance: few; j_gene: TRBJ1-1; CDR3nt: TGTGCCAGCAGCTCGCCCGCTGGGCAGGGGCGAACGCTGGAACTGAACACTGAAGCTTTCTTT; CDR3aa: CASSSPAGQGRTLELNTEAFF
v_gene: TRBV7-6; d_gene: .; abundance: few; j_gene: TRBJ1-1; CDR3nt: TGTGCCAGCAGCCCTCCAACGAACACTGAAGCTTTCTTT; CDR3aa: CASSPPTNTEAFF
v_gene: TRBV20-1; d_gene: TRBD2; abundance: many; j_gene: TRBJ2-3; CDR3nt: TGCAGTGCTAGAGATTGGCGGGGGGACCCCACAGATACGCAGTATTTT; CDR3aa: CSARDWRGDPTDTQYF
v_gene: TRBV9; d_gene: TRBD2; abundance: .; j_gene: TRBJ2-3; CDR3nt: TGTGCCAGCAGCTCAGCTGGTGGCGGGGGGGTAAGCACAGATACGCAGTATTTT; CDR3aa: CASSSAGGGGVSTDTQYF
v_gene: TRBV29-1; d_gene: .; abundance: many; j_gene: TRBJ2-1; CDR3nt: TGCAGCGTTGAGAGGGCCCGTTACAATGAGCAGTTCTTC; CDR3aa: CSVERARYNEQFF
v_gene: TRBV7-9; d_gene: .; abundance: few; j_gene: TRBJ1-1; CDR3nt: TGTGCCAGCAGCGAAGGGACTACTGAAGCTTTCTTT; CDR3aa: CASSEGTTEAFF
v_gene: TRBV5-5; d_gene: .; abundance: many; j_gene: TRBJ2-5; CDR3nt: TGTGCCAGCAGCCCGCTCACTAGCATCGGAGAGACCCAGTACTTC; CDR3aa: CASSPLTSIGETQYF
v_gene: TRBV15; d_gene: .; abundance: many; j_gene: TRBJ2-3; CDR3nt: TGTGCCACCAGCAGAGATCGACCGGGGGGCGTTGCAGATACGCAGTATTTT; CDR3aa: CATSRDRPGGVADTQYF
v_gene: TRBV12-3/TRBV12-4; d_gene: TRBD2; abundance: many; j_gene: TRBJ2-5; CDR3nt: TGTGCCAGCAGCCGCGAGAGAGCGGGGGGAGTAGAGACCCAGTACTTC; CDR3aa: CASSRERAGGVETQYF
v_gene: TRBV28; d_gene: .; abundance: many; j_gene: TRBJ1-1; CDR3nt: TGTGCCAGCAGTCCACCCGGGGCAAGGGGATATGGGGCCACTGAAGCTTTCTTT; CDR3aa: CASSPPGARGYGATEAFF
v_gene: TRBV30; d_gene: .; abundance: few; j_gene: TRBJ2-2; CDR3nt: TGTGCCTGGAGGCCCGGGGCCTTGAACACCGGGGAGCTGTTTTTT; CDR3aa: CAWRPGALNTGELFF
v_gene: TRBV7-9; d_gene: TRBD2; abundance: many; j_gene: TRBJ2-5; CDR3nt: TGTGCCAGCAGCTTGACTAGCGGGAGTCGCGAGACCCAGTACTTC; CDR3aa: CASSLTSGSRETQYF
v_gene: TRBV6-2/TRBV6-3; d_gene: TRBD1; abundance: many; j_gene: TRBJ2-7; CDR3nt: TGTGCCAGCAGTTACGCGGTGACCACGGGGGCAGGGGGCCTCGAGCAATACTTC; CDR3aa: CASSYAVTTGAGGLEQYF
v_gene: TRBV7-3; d_gene: .; abundance: .; j_gene: TRBJ1-1; CDR3nt: TGTGCCAGCAGGGAGACGACGGGCACTGAAGCTTTCTTT; CDR3aa: CASRETTGTEAFF
v_gene: TRBV4-1; d_gene: .; abundance: .; j_gene: TRBJ1-1; CDR3nt: TGCGCCAGCAGCCCGCCCCTCAGTAGGAAGGGGCTGGAGGCTTTCTTT; CDR3aa: CASSPPLSRKGLEAFF
v_gene: TRBV20-1; d_gene: .; abundance: .; j_gene: TRBJ1-5; CDR3nt: TGCAGTGCTAGAGATCCCCGCCACAATCAGCCCCAGCATTTT; CDR3aa: CSARDPRHNQPQHF